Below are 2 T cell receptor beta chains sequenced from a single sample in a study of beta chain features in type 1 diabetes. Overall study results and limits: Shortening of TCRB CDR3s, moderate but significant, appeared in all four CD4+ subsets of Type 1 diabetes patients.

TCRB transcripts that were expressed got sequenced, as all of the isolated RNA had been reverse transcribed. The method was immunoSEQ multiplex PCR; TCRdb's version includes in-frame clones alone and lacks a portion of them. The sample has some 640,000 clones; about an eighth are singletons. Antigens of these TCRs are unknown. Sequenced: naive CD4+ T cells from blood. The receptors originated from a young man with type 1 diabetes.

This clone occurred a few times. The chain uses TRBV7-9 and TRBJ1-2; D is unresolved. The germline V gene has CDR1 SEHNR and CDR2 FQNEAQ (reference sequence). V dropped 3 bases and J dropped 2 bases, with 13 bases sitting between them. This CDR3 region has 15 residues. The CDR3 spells CASSLTAGENYGYTF. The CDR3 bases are TGTGCCAGCAGCTTGACGGCAGGAGAAAACTATGGCTACACCTTC.

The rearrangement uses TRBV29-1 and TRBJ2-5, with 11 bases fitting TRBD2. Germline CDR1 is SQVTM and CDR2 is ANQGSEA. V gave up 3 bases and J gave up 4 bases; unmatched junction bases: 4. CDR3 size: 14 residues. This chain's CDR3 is CSVDSGRAGETQYF. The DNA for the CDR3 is TGCAGCGTTGATAGCGGGAGGGCGGGAGAGACCCAGTACTTC.